The 20 T cell receptor beta chains listed next were all sequenced from one sample in a study of tissue T cells after allogeneic stem cell transplantation. Generated by immunoSEQ multiplex PCR, the TCRdb table keeps only in-frame clones and is missing some. This table has more than 40,000 clones, over 70% appearing once. The sample consisted of sorted cells pooled from one or two spleens. The receptors shown here come from a pool of C57BL/6 mice in good health.

To note about this clone: The gene names here belong to mouse. The read ends 1 residue before the CDR3 terminus; that terminus is restored from the germline J gene. The gene calls are TRBV12-2 and TRBJ2-2, with D unresolved. Germline V gene data show CDR1 as SGHLS and CDR2 as HYDKME. There are 13 residues in the CDR3. V lost 1 base, J lost 2 bases, and 4 bases lay in between. Incomplete CDR3 DNA: TGTGCCAGCTCTCTGGGGAACACCGGGCAGCTCTAC. This encodes CASSLGNTGQLY. The whole CDR3 sequence is CASSLGNTGQLYF.

Only a few counts were recorded for this clone. The germline and genes are mouse ones. Read sequence stops 1 residue before the CDR3 end, and the germline J gene provides the missing end. V usage is TRBV1 and J usage is TRBJ2-1; 8 bases line up with TRBD2. V was pared by 6 bases and J by 3 bases, with 4 bases of the junction left unmatched. The CDR3 sequence is 14 residues long. CDR1 and CDR2 from the germline V gene are NSQYPW and LRSPGD (reference sequence). The CDR3 sequence is CTCSAGTGYAEQFF. CDR3 DNA, as far as it was read: TGCACCTGCAGCGCCGGGACTGGCTATGCTGAGCAGTTC.

As regards this clone: Gene names denote mouse genes. The read ends 1 residue early relative to the CDR3; the germline J gene fills the gap. This chain joins TRBV19 and TRBJ2-5; 8 bases are a match to TRBD2. The J segment lost 7 bases and the V segment lost 2 bases, leaving 6 bases of the junction unmatched. In germline, CDR1 is FNHDT, CDR2 SITEND (reference sequence). CDR3 length: 14 amino acids. The CDR3 DNA, read in part, is TGTGCCAGCAGTATTGGGGGGGGCGAAAACACCCAGTAC. Encoded protein: CASSIGGGENTQY. The entire CDR3 is CASSIGGGENTQYF. Drawing the rest from reference TRBV19 and TRBJ2-5, the complete variable domain is GGIITQTPKFLIGQEGQKLTLKCQQNFNHDTMYWYRQDSGKGLRLIYYSITENDLQKGDLSEGYDASREKKSSFSLTVTSAQKNEMAVFLCASSIGGGENTQYFGPGTRLLVL.

Worth noting for this clone: Each gene name is a mouse one. The missing CDR3 end, 1 residue past where the read stops, is filled in from the germline J gene. The V gene is TRBV2, the J gene TRBJ2-5; D not certain. Germline CDR1 and CDR2: LGHNA and YSYQKL. Trimming left V 0 bases short and J 2 bases short, with 9 bases between. The CDR3 contains 15 residues. The DNA read from the CDR3 is TGTGCCAGCAGCCAAGACCCAGGTGTCCAAGACACCCAGTAC. This translates into CASSQDPGVQDTQY. The full CDR3 is CASSQDPGVQDTQYF.

A note on this clone: Germline and genes here are mouse. The CDR3 extends 1 residue past the end of the read, so its final part is completed from the germline J gene. The J gene is TRBJ2-4, the V gene TRBV13-2, with TRBD2 identical over 9 bases. The CDR3 runs to 14 residues. Germline-derived CDR1 and CDR2 are NNHNN and SYGAGS (reference sequence). Unmatched junction bases numbered 0, after V lost 3 bases and J lost 1 base. CDR3 sequence reads: CASGGLGGQNTLYF. The covered CDR3 bases are TGTGCCAGCGGTGGACTGGGGGGTCAAAACACCTTGTAC.

Details on this clone: Mouse gene names apply. The CDR3 extends 1 residue past the end of the read, so its final part is completed from the germline J gene. The chain joins TRBV13-2 to TRBJ1-1, with a weak D call TRBD1 (5 bases). Germline V lookup: CDR1 NNHNN, CDR2 SYGAGS (reference sequence). Trimming removed 2 bases at V and 4 bases at J, with 9 bases between. The CDR3 spans 13 residues. The DNA read from the CDR3 is TGTGCCAGCGGTGAACTGGACATCACAGAAGTCTTC. Amino acid sequence: CASGELDITEVF. The entire CDR3 reads CASGELDITEVFF.

As concerns this clone: Gene and germline names: mouse. The read stops 1 residue short of the end of the CDR3; the missing end is completed from the germline J gene. Other DNA sequences in this sample translate to the same CDR3. This chain links TRBV5 with TRBJ2-7; 11 bases are a match to TRBD2. Germline V gives CDR1 LGHNA, CDR2 YNLKQL (reference sequence). Trimming cost V 4 bases and J 4 bases; bases outside gene matches: 3. The CDR3 extends over 14 amino acids. CDR3 in amino acids: CASSRRDWGYEQYF. The CDR3 DNA, read in part, is TGTGCCAGCAGCCGCCGGGACTGGGGGTATGAACAGTAC.

For this clone: Genes and germline are mouse. The read terminates 1 residue ahead of where the CDR3 ends, so the germline J gene completes it. The rearrangement links TRBV12-2 to TRBJ1-5; 11 bases are shared with TRBD1. There are 15 residues in the CDR3. Germline V CDR1 and CDR2: SGHLS, HYDKME. V lost 4 bases to trimming and J lost 0 bases; unmatched junction nucleotides: 1. Here the CDR3 reads CASSDRGHNNQAPLF. The sequenced part of the CDR3 DNA is TGTGCCAGCTCGGACAGGGGGCATAACAACCAGGCTCCGCTT.

On this clone: Gene and germline names: mouse. CDR3 bases read: TGTGCCAGCAGGCTGGGGGGCCCCTCCTATGAACAGTAC. Its translation: CASRLGGPSYEQY. Given in full, the CDR3 is CASRLGGPSYEQYF. The gene calls are TRBV2 and TRBJ2-7; 8 bases are a match to TRBD2. The read falls 1 residue short of the CDR3 end, and the missing part is taken from the germline J gene. This CDR3 has 14 amino acids. V trimming: 6 bases; J trimming: 0 bases; junction bases outside the gene matches: 4. Germline lookup yields CDR1 LGHNA and CDR2 YSYQKL.

On this clone itself: The gene names given are mouse names. The CDR3 extends 1 residue past the end of the read, so its final part is completed from the germline J gene. The V and J genes are TRBV5 and TRBJ1-3, with D hard to call. This CDR3 is built from 14 residues. Per germline, CDR1 LGHNA and CDR2 YNLKQL (reference sequence). V lost 2 bases, J lost 0 bases, and 5 bases lay in between. The CDR3 is CASSQWVSGNTLYF. The DNA read from the CDR3 is TGTGCCAGCAGCCAATGGGTTTCTGGAAATACGCTCTAT.

In the case of this clone: Gene names follow the mouse nomenclature. The read gets to within 1 residue of the CDR3 end, and the germline J gene fills in the rest. The chain is built from TRBV13-1 and TRBJ1-1; possibly TRBD1 for D (5 bases). Germline CDR1 and CDR2: NSHNY and SYGAGN. CDR3 length: 14 amino acids. The V end lost 5 bases, the J end lost 0 bases, and 11 bases lay between the germline ends. CDR3 loop: CASSPPGQNTEVFF. CDR3 bases read: TGTGCCAGCAGCCCTCCGGGACAGAACACAGAAGTCTTC.

This clone came up a few times. The gene names here belong to mouse. The read is 1 residue too short to cover the CDR3 end, so that end is filled in from the germline J gene. V and J are TRBV31 and TRBJ1-4; tentatively, D is TRBD1 (6 bases). V was clipped by 4 bases and J by 0 bases, with 9 bases between them. Germline loops: CDR1 GKSSPN, CDR2 SITVG. The CDR3 has 14 residues. The sequenced CDR3 bases are TGTGCCTGGACCGGACAGATTTCCAACGAAAGATTATTT. This codes for CAWTGQISNERLF. The full-length CDR3 reads as CAWTGQISNERLFF.

The count of this clone is one. Gene names and germline match the mouse. This CDR3 is CASRADSAETLYF. Partial CDR3 DNA: TGTGCCAGCAGGGCCGACAGTGCAGAAACGCTGTAT. The chain uses TRBV13-1 and TRBJ2-3; D not certain. Read sequence stops 1 residue before the CDR3 end, and the germline J gene provides the missing end. V was clipped by 5 bases and J by 0 bases, with 7 bases between them. Looked up from germline, CDR1 is NSHNY and CDR2 is SYGAGN. The CDR3 has 13 amino acids.

A word on this clone: The gene names here belong to mouse. The CDR3 end lies 1 residue beyond the end of the read and is filled in from the germline J gene. The chain carries TRBV5 and TRBJ2-3; the D gene could be TRBD1 or TRBD2 (5 bases each). Between the trimmed V and J ends, which lost 4 bases and 0 bases, there was a span of 11 bases. The CDR3 sequence is 15 residues long. The germline V gene encodes CDR1 LGHNA and CDR2 YNLKQL (reference sequence). CDR3 residues: CASSPRGSSAETLYF. The part of the CDR3 DNA that was read is TGTGCCAGCAGCCCCCGGGGGTCTAGTGCAGAAACGCTGTAT.

Concerning this clone itself: Each gene name is a mouse one. Read data end 1 residue before the CDR3 end; the end is taken from the germline J gene. The J gene is TRBJ1-1, the V gene TRBV3, with 7 bases aligning to TRBD1. The germline V gene encodes CDR1 SNHLY and CDR2 FYNGKV (reference sequence). The ends lost 5 bases at V and 6 bases at J; junction bases unmatched: 3. CDR3 length equals 12 residues. The CDR3 loop is CASSQGQSEVFF. The CDR3 bases that were read are TGTGCCAGCAGCCAGGGACAGTCAGAAGTCTTC.

On this clone: The listed genes are named as in mouse. The read finishes 1 residue shy of the CDR3 end, and the germline J gene is used to complete it. The genes are TRBV4 and TRBJ1-1; unclear D gene. The CDR3 spans 11 residues. The V gene lost 6 bases and the J gene lost 4 bases, with 6 bases spanning the gap. CDR1 is LGHDT and CDR2 is YNNKQL in the germline V gene (reference sequence). The CDR3 sequence is CASRSSTEVFF. Incomplete CDR3 DNA: TGTGCCAGCAGGAGTAGCACAGAAGTCTTC.

This clone was observed a handful of times. Gene names follow the mouse nomenclature. The CDR3 end falls 1 residue outside the read, so it is completed with the germline J gene. This chain links TRBV31 with TRBJ2-7; TRBD1 is a possible D gene (5 bases). V was trimmed by 3 bases and J by 6 bases, leaving 9 bases between them. Germline lookup yields CDR1 GKSSPN and CDR2 SITVG. The CDR3 is 11 amino acids. CDR3 bases read: TGTGCCTGGAGCCCCAGGGTTGAACAGTAC. Translation: CAWSPRVEQY. The entire CDR3 protein is CAWSPRVEQYF.

Concerning this clone itself: Each gene name is a mouse one. The read terminates 1 residue before the CDR3 end, so the remaining end is supplied by the germline J gene. The chain uses TRBV13-2 and TRBJ2-5, with 9 bases matching TRBD1. Unmatched junction bases numbered 5, after V lost 3 bases and J lost 6 bases. The CDR3 length is 14 residues. Germline V gene data show CDR1 as NNHNN and CDR2 as SYGAGS (reference sequence). CDR3 residues: CASGVQGAPDTQYF. The part of the CDR3 DNA that was read is TGTGCCAGCGGTGTACAGGGGGCGCCTGACACCCAGTAC.

Concerning this clone itself: Mouse germline and gene names are used. The read is 1 residue too short to cover the CDR3 end, so that end is filled in from the germline J gene. The chain employs TRBV13-1 and TRBJ1-1; unclear D gene. This CDR3 has 12 residues. Per germline, CDR1 NSHNY and CDR2 SYGAGN. V gave up 1 base and J gave up 4 bases, with 5 bases separating them. The sequenced CDR3 bases are TGTGCCAGCAGTGATCACAGCACAGAAGTCTTC. Residues: CASSDHSTEVF. The full-length CDR3 reads as CASSDHSTEVFF.

In the case of this clone: The listed genes are named as in mouse. The observed sequence ends 1 residue before the CDR3 terminus, with the missing tail filled in from the germline J gene. The same CDR3 arises from other DNA sequences in this sample as well. The chain recombines TRBV20 with TRBJ2-3; D possibly corresponds to TRBD2 (6 bases). CDR1 and CDR2 from the germline V gene are GFQATS and STVNSAI. CDR3 length: 14 residues. Trimming left V 0 bases short and J 0 bases short, with 7 bases between. CDR3 DNA, as far as it was read: TGTGGTGCTAGGGATTGGGGGAGTGCAGAAACGCTGTAT. This encodes CGARDWGSAETLY. The full CDR3 protein reads CGARDWGSAETLYF.